These T cell receptor beta chains were read from a single sample in a study of T and B cells in COVID-19 patients. TCRdb analysed the multiplex PCR reads with MiXCR anew, one entry per CDR3 protein. The table has around 10,000 distinct CDR3 sequences, around 30% seen once. The source material was blood. The receptor set was obtained from a human donor who had recovered from COVID-19. Both conserved end residues are part of each CDR3. The D gene is left open where the match is weak. Expanded clones are given a class, and other clones once, few, many or no size at all.

size	V	J	D	DNA	CDR3
-	TRBV5-4	TRBJ2-2	-	TGCGCCAGCAGCTTGGAGGCGGAAATCGGGGAGCTGTTTTTT	CASSLEAEIGELFF
-	TRBV29-1	TRBJ1-1	TRBD1	TGCAGCGTTGAAGTGGGGACAGGGGGCACTGAAGCTTTCTTT	CSVEVGTGGTEAFF
many	TRBV15	TRBJ1-4	-	TGTGCCGCTTCAATTGGGGGGCGCGCTGATGAAAAACTGTTTTTT	CAASIGGRADEKLFF
-	TRBV11-2	TRBJ1-2	-	TGTGCCAGCAGCTTGGGCCTCGTGGGCTACACCTTC	CASSLGLVGYTF
-	TRBV27	TRBJ1-4	-	TGTGCCAGCAGTTCATGGGGGGGCGGTGAAAAACTGTTTTTT	CASSSWGGGEKLFF
medium-sized	TRBV30	TRBJ2-1	TRBD2	TGTGCCTGGGCTGGACTAGCGGGTAACAATGAGCAGTTCTTC	CAWAGLAGNNEQFF
-	TRBV19	TRBJ1-4	TRBD1	TGTGCCAGTAGTCGGGGACAGGCTACTATTGCTGAAAAACTGTTTTTT	CASSRGQATIAEKLFF
few	TRBV12-3/TRBV12-4	TRBJ1-4	-	TGTGCCAGCAATTCCGGGACGGGTACTAATGAAAAACTGTTTTTT	CASNSGTGTNEKLFF
-	TRBV5-1	TRBJ2-4	TRBD1	TGCGCCAGCAGCCCAAACTCCGGGACAGGGGGAAACATTCAGTACTTC	CASSPNSGTGGNIQYF
few	TRBV5-6	TRBJ1-2	TRBD1	TGTGCCAGCAGCGCTTATCCCAGGGGGCGGACTGGTGGCTACACCTTC	CASSAYPRGRTGGYTF
-	TRBV7-2	TRBJ2-4	-	TGTGCCAGCAGCCCTAGCGAGGGCATTCAGTACTTC	CASSPSEGIQYF
-	TRBV5-1	TRBJ2-1	TRBD1	TGCGCCAGCGGGACAGGGGGCAATGAGCAGTTCTTC	CASGTGGNEQFF
medium-sized	TRBV27	TRBJ2-2	-	TGTGCCAGCAGCCTAGGTGGCACTCGGCGGGAGCTGTTTTTT	CASSLGGTRRELFF
-	TRBV4-3	TRBJ1-4	-	TGCGCCAGCAGCCAAGATCCGTTGGGCAGGAGTGAAAAACTGTTTTTT	CASSQDPLGRSEKLFF
medium-sized	TRBV30	TRBJ2-7	-	TGTGCCTGGGAGGACGGGACCTACGAGCAGTACTTC	CAWEDGTYEQYF
-	TRBV12-3/TRBV12-4	TRBJ2-6	TRBD1	TGTGCCAGCAGCTCGGGACAGGGTTACACCTCTGGGGCCAACGTCCTGACTTTC	CASSSGQGYTSGANVLTF
medium-sized	TRBV11-1	TRBJ2-7	TRBD2	TGTGCCAGCAGCTGGACTAGCGGGGGGCCATCCTACGAGCAGTACTTC	CASSWTSGGPSYEQYF
-	TRBV6-1	TRBJ2-3	-	TGTGCCAGCAGTCCGTCCCCGCCGGTCCCAGATACGCAGTATTTT	CASSPSPPVPDTQYF
medium-sized	TRBV18	TRBJ2-7	-	TGTGCCAGCTCACCTAATTCAGGTGGGGGCTACGAGCAGTACTTC	CASSPNSGGGYEQYF
-	TRBV10-3	TRBJ1-4	-	TGTGCCATCAGTGAGTCGGTGGAAAAACTGTTTTTT	CAISESVEKLFF
-	TRBV18	TRBJ1-2	-	TGTGCCAGCTCACCCGTACGACAGGCTACAGCTAACTATGGCTACACCTTC	CASSPVRQATANYGYTF
once	TRBV6-2/TRBV6-3	TRBJ2-7	-	TGTGCCAGCAGTCCCTGGAGCTCCTACGAGCAGTACTTC	CASSPWSSYEQYF
-	TRBV7-2	TRBJ2-2	TRBD1	TGTGCCAGCAGCCAGAGGACAGGGGGCTCAACCGGGGAGCTGTTTTTT	CASSQRTGGSTGELFF
-	TRBV5-4	TRBJ1-3	-	TGTGCCAGCAGCTTGGCCGTGGGGGCTCTCTCTGGAAACACCATATATTTT	CASSLAVGALSGNTIYF
medium-sized	TRBV6-5	TRBJ1-4	TRBD1	TGTGCAACCAGGGGGCGGGATGAAAAACTGTTTTTT	CATRGRDEKLFF
many	TRBV13	TRBJ2-1	-	TGTGCCAGCAGCTTAACTGGGGGTGCTGAGCAGTTCTTC	CASSLTGGAEQFF
few	TRBV15	TRBJ1-1	-	TGTGCCACCAGCAGGATCCCCCGGGCAGCGAACACTGAAGCTTTCTTT	CATSRIPRAANTEAFF
-	TRBV6-5	TRBJ2-2	TRBD2	TGTGCCAGCAGTTTACACCAGGGACTAAACACCGGGGAGCTGTTTTTT	CASSLHQGLNTGELFF
-	TRBV12-3/TRBV12-4	TRBJ2-5	-	TGTGCCAGCAGCAGGGTCTTCCAAGAGACCCAGTACTTC	CASSRVFQETQYF
medium-sized	TRBV6-5	TRBJ2-3	TRBD1	TGTGCCAGCCGACCGTATACAGGGGAGGATACGCAGTATTTT	CASRPYTGEDTQYF
medium-sized	TRBV29-1	TRBJ2-7	-	TGCAGCGTTGTTTTGAGCTACGAGCAGTACTTC	CSVVLSYEQYF
-	TRBV6-5	TRBJ1-2	TRBD1	TGTGCCAGCAGTGCCCCCGACAGGGACTACACCTTC	CASSAPDRDYTF
-	TRBV6-5	TRBJ2-7	-	TGTGCCAGCAGTTACGTTGGGGGAGAGCAGTACTTC	CASSYVGGEQYF
few	TRBV6-1	TRBJ1-2	-	TGTGCCAGCAGTGAACGATGGCGTTCCTATGGCTACACCTTC	CASSERWRSYGYTF
-	TRBV6-5	TRBJ1-1	-	TGTGCCAGCAGTTACGGGGGGGACACTGAAGCTTTCTTT	CASSYGGDTEAFF
few	TRBV6-5	TRBJ1-1	-	TGTGCCAGCAGTTACCCGGGAGATACTGAAGCTTTCTTT	CASSYPGDTEAFF
many	TRBV6-6	TRBJ2-2	-	TGTGCCAGCAGTTACTCCGCAGGGGACACCGGGGAGCTGTTTTTT	CASSYSAGDTGELFF
-	TRBV30	TRBJ2-2	TRBD1	TGTGCCTGGAGCCAGGGGGACGTCGGCCACACCGGGGAGCTGTTTTTT	CAWSQGDVGHTGELFF
-	TRBV6-5	TRBJ1-3	-	TGTGCCAGCAGGCTGGGGAGCCCTGGAAACACCATATATTTT	CASRLGSPGNTIYF
-	TRBV4-3	TRBJ2-3	-	TGCGCCAGCAGCCAAGGGCTTTTATTCACAGATACGCAGTATTTT	CASSQGLLFTDTQYF
few	TRBV7-9	TRBJ2-5	TRBD2	TGTGCCAGTAGCGGGCAAGAGACCCAGTACTTC	CASSGQETQYF
many	TRBV6-6	TRBJ2-7	TRBD2	TGTGCCAGCAGTTACACCCGAGCGGGAGTTGACGAGCAGTACTTC	CASSYTRAGVDEQYF
-	TRBV27	TRBJ1-1	-	TGTGCCAGCAGTTTAGACTCTTACACTGAAGCTTTCTTT	CASSLDSYTEAFF
-	TRBV5-4	TRBJ2-1	-	TGTGCCAGCAGCTCCGCCGGGAGAAGGAATGAGCAGTTCTTC	CASSSAGRRNEQFF
-	TRBV20-1	TRBJ2-6	-	TGCAGTGCTAGGTGGGGGACTGGGGCCAACGTCCTGACTTTC	CSARWGTGANVLTF
many	TRBV13	TRBJ1-1	-	TGTGCCAGCAGCTTGGGATCGAACACTGAAGCTTTCTTT	CASSLGSNTEAFF
few	TRBV5-4	TRBJ1-1	-	TGTGCCAGCAGCTTGGCTTGGAACACTGAAGCTTTCTTT	CASSLAWNTEAFF
few	TRBV18	TRBJ1-3	TRBD1	TGTGCCAGCTCACCAAGGGTCTTCTGGACAGGGGGCTCTGGAAACACCATATATTTT	CASSPRVFWTGGSGNTIYF
medium-sized	TRBV6-5	TRBJ2-5	TRBD1	TGTGCCAGCAGGGGACAGGGGGAAGAGACCCAGTACTTC	CASRGQGEETQYF
few	TRBV7-2	TRBJ2-1	TRBD2	TGTGCCAGCAGCCGGAGCGGGGGGGTATCCTTTTCCCAGTTCTTC	CASSRSGGVSFSQFF
-	TRBV27	TRBJ1-3	-	TGTGCCAGCAGCAAACTAACAGGGACTGGAAACACCATATATTTT	CASSKLTGTGNTIYF
few	TRBV18	TRBJ2-7	TRBD2	TGTGCCAGCTCACCACCTACTAGCGGGACCTACGAGCAGTACTTC	CASSPPTSGTYEQYF
-	TRBV25-1	TRBJ2-6	-	TGTGCCAGCAGTATTGAATCTGGGGCCAACGTCCTGACTTTC	CASSIESGANVLTF